Presented here are 14 T cell receptor beta chains from one specimen sequenced in a study of vaccination and CD4 T cells after COVID-19. An Oncomine TCR Beta short-read assay was used to sequence the DNA from cultured CD4+ T cells. Genomic DNA was isolated from cultured CD4+ T cells. TCRdb passed the PCR reads through MiXCR, listing each CDR3 protein once. This table has several thousand distinct CDR3 sequences, around 28% appearing once. The antigens of these receptors remain unknown. Treatment: approximately nine-day PBMC culture with coronavirus spike peptide pools or control peptides (ViraFEST assay). Gathered ahead of the COVID-19 pandemic (2011-2018) were the CD4+ T cells of the unexposed donor. Sequenced material: CD4+ T cells from blood, cultured in vitro. Receptor source: a human donor in good health.

This clonotype was seen a handful of times. CDR3 coding DNA: TGTGCCAGCAGCCTACCCCTACTAGCGGGGAACACCGGGGAGCTGTTTTTT. Amino acid sequence: CASSLPLLAGNTGELFF. The chain joins TRBV7-3 to TRBJ2-2; 9 bases line up with TRBD2. CDR3 length equals 17 residues. Per germline, CDR1 SGHTA and CDR2 FQGTGA. Unmatched junction bases numbered 8, after V lost 5 bases and J lost 1 base.

The chain carries TRBV12-3 or TRBV12-4 and TRBJ2-5; D possibly corresponds to TRBD1 (5 bases). This CDR3 has 15 amino acids. Trimming cost V 5 bases and J 5 bases, with 18 bases left between them. The CDR3, as DNA: TGTGCCAGCAGTGCCCGTGGGGCCCGAGCGGAGACCCAGTACTTC. Its protein is CASSARGARAETQYF.

The chain combines TRBV4-2 with TRBJ2-2; D perhaps matches TRBD2 (5 bases). The V end was cut by 4 bases, the J end by 1 base, with 10 bases between. Per the germline V gene, CDR1 is LGHNA and CDR2 is YNFKEQ. The CDR3 is 15 amino acids. The CDR3 nucleotides are TGTGCCAGCAGCCTCGAGGAGGTGAACACCGGGGAGCTGTTTTTT. This translates into CASSLEEVNTGELFF.

V gene TRBV20-1 combines with J gene TRBJ2-7, with TRBD2 matching 9 bases. V shed 3 bases and J 7 bases; nucleotides not matched to a gene: 10. This CDR3 is 14 amino acids long. Germline V CDR1 and CDR2: DFQATT, SNEGSKA (reference sequence). CDR3 residues: CSASSVAGAKEQYF. The CDR3 nucleotides read TGCAGTGCTAGTTCGGTAGCGGGAGCAAAAGAGCAGTACTTC.

This clonotype came up a few times. V is TRBV2 and J is TRBJ2-7, with a possible D match to TRBD2 (6 bases). Germline assignment: CDR1 SNHLY and CDR2 FYNNEI. With 11 bases removed from V and 1 base from J, the gap between germline ends came to 9 bases. The CDR3 length is 11 residues. CDR3 residues: CAGRLSYEQYF. As DNA, the CDR3 is TGTGCCGGGAGGCTATCCTACGAGCAGTACTTC.

This chain uses TRBV6-1 with TRBJ1-4; no clear D. Per germline, CDR1 MNHNS and CDR2 SASEGT. The V end lost 6 bases, the J end lost 8 bases, and 16 bases lay between the germline ends. This CDR3 contains 14 residues. The CDR3 DNA sequence: TGTGCCAGCAGCCAAACACAAATCGGGGAAAAACTGTTTTTT. As protein: CASSQTQIGEKLFF.

The chain is built from TRBV28 and TRBJ2-7, with unresolved D. Germline V CDR1 and CDR2: MDHEN, SYDVKM. V dropped 5 bases and J dropped 3 bases, with 5 bases sitting between them. The CDR3 sequence is 11 residues long. CDR3 amino acids: CASSRLYEQYF. The CDR3 DNA follows: TGTGCCAGCAGTAGACTCTACGAGCAGTACTTC.

This clonotype was seen a few times. The chain employs TRBV11-2 and TRBJ2-7; the D is unclear. CDR1 is SGHAT and CDR2 is FQNNGV in the germline V gene. V was pared by 0 bases and J by 0 bases, with 6 bases between. This CDR3 contains 14 residues. DNA of the CDR3: TGTGCCAGCAGCTTAGATCGGGTCTCCTACGAGCAGTACTTC. It specifies CASSLDRVSYEQYF.

CDR3 sequence reads: CASSSTPRRDNSPLHF. In DNA, the CDR3 is TGCGCCAGCAGCTCTACCCCGAGACGGGACAATTCACCCCTCCACTTT. The chain couples TRBV5-1 to TRBJ1-6; D possibly corresponds to TRBD1 (5 bases). The CDR3 is made up of 16 amino acids. From germline, CDR1 is SGHRS and CDR2 YFSETQ. V shed 3 bases and J shed 7 bases, with 17 bases lying between them.

The V call is TRBV10-3, the J call TRBJ1-5; TRBD1 is a possible D gene (5 bases). V was clipped by 10 bases and J by 3 bases, with 22 bases between them. From germline, CDR1 is ENHRY and CDR2 SYGVKD. CDR3 length equals 16 residues. CDR3 amino acids: CATQERVGTVNQPQHF. CDR3 nucleotides: TGTGCCACCCAGGAGAGAGTCGGGACGGTCAATCAGCCCCAGCATTTT.

V gene TRBV12-3 or TRBV12-4 combines with J gene TRBJ2-1; D is unresolved. This CDR3 is 12 amino acids long. Trimming cost V 4 bases and J 5 bases, with 6 bases left between them. The CDR3 sequence is CASSYLDNEQFF. The CDR3 DNA reads TGTGCCAGCAGTTATCTAGACAATGAGCAGTTCTTC.

This clonotype was recorded a few times. The chain carries TRBV27 and TRBJ1-6; D is uncertain. Germline V lookup: CDR1 MNHEY, CDR2 SMNVEV (reference sequence). This CDR3 comprises 16 residues. V dropped 2 bases and J dropped 4 bases, with 12 bases sitting between them. CDR3 coding DNA: TGTGCCAGCAGTTTAAGTTCGGCGGGATATAATTCACCCCTCCACTTT. It encodes CASSLSSAGYNSPLHF.

This clonotype was detected a few times. V gene TRBV28 combines with J gene TRBJ1-2; D gene ambiguous. This CDR3 contains 13 residues. V was pared by 7 bases and J by 3 bases, with 12 bases between. Germline CDR1 reads MDHEN; CDR2 reads SYDVKM. The CDR3 loop reads CASTLSGYYGYTF. The CDR3 DNA reads as TGTGCCAGCACCCTATCGGGGTACTATGGCTACACCTTC.

This clonotype appeared a few times. The J gene is TRBJ1-2, the V gene TRBV19, with TRBD1 matching 7 bases. CDR3 length equals 14 residues. CDR1 is LNHDA, CDR2 SQIVND, per germline (reference sequence). Germline trimming cut 9 bases from V and 2 bases from J; bases unmatched to any gene: 9. The CDR3 coding sequence is TGTGCCAGCCTCCAGGGGGTTAAGAACTATGGCTACACCTTC. Its protein is CASLQGVKNYGYTF.